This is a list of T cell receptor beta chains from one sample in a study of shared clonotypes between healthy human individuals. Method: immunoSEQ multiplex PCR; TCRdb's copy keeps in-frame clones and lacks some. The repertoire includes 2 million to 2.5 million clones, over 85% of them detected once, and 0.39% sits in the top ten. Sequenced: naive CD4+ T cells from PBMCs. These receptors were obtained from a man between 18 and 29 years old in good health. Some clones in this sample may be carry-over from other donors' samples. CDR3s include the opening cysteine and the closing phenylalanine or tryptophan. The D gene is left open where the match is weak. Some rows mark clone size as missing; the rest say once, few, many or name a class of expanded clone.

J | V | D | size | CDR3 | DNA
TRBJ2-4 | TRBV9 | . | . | CASSHGGTAKNIQYF | TGTGCCAGCAGTCACGGAGGGACAGCCAAAAACATTCAGTACTTC
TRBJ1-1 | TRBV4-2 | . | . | CASSQPGLRETEAFF | TGTGCCAGCAGCCAACCAGGACTCCGGGAAACTGAAGCTTTCTTT
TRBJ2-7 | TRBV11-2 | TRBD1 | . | CASSLGTGGTYEQYF | TGTGCCAGCAGCTTAGGGACAGGGGGTACCTACGAGCAGTACTTC
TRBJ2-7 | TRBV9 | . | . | CASSVGQSSYEQYF | TGTGCCAGCAGCGTCGGGCAGAGCTCCTACGAGCAGTACTTC
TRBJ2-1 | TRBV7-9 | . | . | CASSLALISGHADEQFF | TGTGCCAGCAGCTTAGCGCTGATTTCGGGACACGCGGATGAGCAGTTCTTC
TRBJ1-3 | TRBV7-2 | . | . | CASSRYTSSGNTIYF | TGTGCCAGCAGCCGGTACACGAGCTCTGGAAACACCATATATTTT
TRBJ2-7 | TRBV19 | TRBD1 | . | CASSTTRSTGHEQYF | TGTGCCAGTAGTACCACCCGATCGACAGGGCACGAGCAGTACTTC
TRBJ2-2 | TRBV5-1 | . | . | CASSLVGVRWVQNTGELFF | TGCGCCAGCAGCTTGGTAGGAGTCCGTTGGGTCCAGAACACCGGGGAGCTGTTTTTT
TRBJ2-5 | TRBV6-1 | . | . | CASRVPQVGTQYF | TGTGCCAGCAGGGTGCCGCAGGTGGGGACCCAGTACTTC
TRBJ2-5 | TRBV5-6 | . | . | CASSFFGTGRQETQYF | TGTGCCAGCAGCTTCTTCGGTACAGGTCGTCAAGAGACCCAGTACTTC
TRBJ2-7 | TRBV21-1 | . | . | CASSAGATGVVHEQYF | TGTGCCAGCAGCGCCGGGGCGACAGGGGTAGTCCACGAGCAGTACTTC
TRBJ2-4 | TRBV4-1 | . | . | CASSQQKEDRGAKNIQYF | TGCGCCAGCAGCCAACAAAAGGAAGACCGTGGCGCCAAAAACATTCAGTACTTC
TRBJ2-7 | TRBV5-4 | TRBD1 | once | CASSLGQGAYEQYF | TGTGCCAGCAGCTTGGGCCAGGGGGCTTACGAGCAGTACTTC
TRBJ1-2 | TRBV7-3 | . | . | CASSLVVGQNYGYTF | TGTGCCAGCAGCTTAGTCGTGGGACAAAACTATGGCTACACCTTC
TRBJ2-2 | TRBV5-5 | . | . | CASSLVDATRTGELFF | TGTGCCAGCAGCTTGGTGGACGCAACAAGAACCGGGGAGCTGTTTTTT
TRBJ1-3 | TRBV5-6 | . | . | CASSLYVSGNTIYF | TGTGCCAGCAGCTTGTACGTCTCTGGAAACACCATATATTTT
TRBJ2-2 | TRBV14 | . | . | CASSQVGDSGNTGELFF | TGTGCCAGCAGCCAAGTGGGGGATAGCGGGAACACCGGGGAGCTGTTTTTT
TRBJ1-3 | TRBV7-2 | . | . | CASSSGQAIGNTIYF | TGTGCCAGCAGCTCAGGACAAGCTATTGGAAACACCATATATTTT
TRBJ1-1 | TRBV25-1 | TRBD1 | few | CASSTPPGQALVAFF | TGTGCCAGCAGTACTCCCCCGGGACAGGCTCTGGTAGCTTTCTTT
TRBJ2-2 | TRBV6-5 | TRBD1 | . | CASSRPDRVAGELFF | TGTGCCAGCAGTCGCCCGGACAGGGTGGCCGGGGAGCTGTTTTTT
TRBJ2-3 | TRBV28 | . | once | CASSRGTSTDTQYF | TGTGCCAGCAGCCGAGGGACTAGCACAGATACGCAGTATTTT
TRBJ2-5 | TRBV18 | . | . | CASSADIQETQYF | TGTGCCAGCTCAGCGGACATCCAAGAGACCCAGTACTTC
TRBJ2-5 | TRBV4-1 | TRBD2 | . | CASSPPGLAGGGTQYF | TGCGCCAGCAGCCCACCGGGACTAGCGGGAGGCGGGACCCAGTACTTC
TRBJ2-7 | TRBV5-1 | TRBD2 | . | CASSVTSGGYEQYF | TGCGCCAGCAGCGTGACTAGCGGAGGCTACGAGCAGTACTTC
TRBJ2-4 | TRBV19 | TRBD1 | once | CASSIDGGTGRAKNIQYF | TGTGCCAGTAGTATAGATGGGGGGACAGGCCGAGCCAAAAACATTCAGTACTTC
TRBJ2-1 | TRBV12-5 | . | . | CASGLVIQGTGREPPHNEQFF | TGTGCTAGTGGTTTGGTAATACAGGGGACCGGGAGAGAGCCCCCCCACAATGAGCAGTTCTTC
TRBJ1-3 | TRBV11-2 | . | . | CASTGTAGSGNTIYF | TGTGCCAGCACCGGCACGGCAGGCTCTGGAAACACCATATATTTT
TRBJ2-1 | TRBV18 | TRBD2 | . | CASSPAGGYDDEQFF | TGTGCCAGCTCACCAGCGGGAGGATACGACGATGAGCAGTTCTTC
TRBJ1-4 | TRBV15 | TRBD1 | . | CATSPRQGLTNEKLFF | TGTGCCACCAGCCCGAGACAGGGCTTAACTAATGAAAAACTGTTTTTT
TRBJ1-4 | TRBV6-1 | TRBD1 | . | CASSPRTGDEKLFF | TGTGCCAGCAGTCCACGGACAGGTGATGAAAAACTGTTTTTT
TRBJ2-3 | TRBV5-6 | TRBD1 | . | CASSLQGEDTQYF | TGTGCCAGCAGCTTACAGGGGGAGGATACGCAGTATTTT
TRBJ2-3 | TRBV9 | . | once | CASSVARQSTDTQYF | TGTGCCAGCAGCGTAGCGAGACAAAGCACAGATACGCAGTATTTT
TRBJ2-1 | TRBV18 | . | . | CASSPRGREQFF | TGTGCCAGCTCACCTCGCGGCAGGGAGCAGTTCTTC
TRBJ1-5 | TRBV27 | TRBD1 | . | CASSLDRGYQPQHF | TGTGCCAGCAGCCTAGACAGGGGGTATCAGCCCCAGCATTTT
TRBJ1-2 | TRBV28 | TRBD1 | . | CASSYSTGTGSGYTF | TGTGCCAGCAGCTACAGCACCGGGACAGGAAGCGGCTACACCTTC
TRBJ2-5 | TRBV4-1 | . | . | CASSQDLGAGKETQYF | TGCGCCAGCAGCCAAGATTTGGGGGCCGGGAAAGAGACCCAGTACTTC
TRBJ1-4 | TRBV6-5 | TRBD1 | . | CASSYTTGGDEKLFF | TGTGCCAGCAGTTACACCACAGGGGGGGATGAAAAACTGTTTTTT
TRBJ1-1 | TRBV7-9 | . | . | CASSVKGGNTEAFF | TGTGCCAGCAGCGTGAAAGGGGGGAACACTGAAGCTTTCTTT
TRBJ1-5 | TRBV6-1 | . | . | CASSELGSPFNQPQHF | TGTGCCAGCAGTGAATTGGGTTCCCCATTCAATCAGCCCCAGCATTTT